This paragraph covers one T cell receptor beta chain sequence. With 4 bases removed from V and 10 bases from J, the gap between germline ends came to 20 bases. Germline lookup yields CDR1 SGHRS and CDR2 YFSETQ. There are 14 residues in the CDR3. These data belong to a study of blood T cell repertoires in COVID-19. In the study's own analysis: Reference gene primer amplification gave estimated nucleated cell counts. Produced via immunoSEQ multiplex PCR; TCRdb's table is partial and in-frame only. That table gives V, J and clone size, and the DNA gave D and trimming. The table has around 120,000 clones, about 90% seen once. Seattle patient enrollment occurred during active infection, with longitudinal follow-up thereafter.

The sample was peripheral blood. The rearrangement joins TRBV5-1 to TRBJ1-1, with D possibly TRBD1 on 6 matching bases. This receptor was obtained from a woman aged 60-75 years with COVID-19, enrolled during active disease. CDR3 sequence: CASSDSSGALGAFF. The CDR3 DNA sequence: TGCGCCAGCAGCGACTCCTCAGGGGCACTGGGAGCTTTCTTT.